These 29 T cell receptor beta chains originate from one sample sequenced in a study of blood T cell repertoires in COVID-19. The repertoire was sequenced with immunoSEQ multiplex PCR; TCRdb's copy has only in-frame clones and lacks some. The top ten hold approximately 8.3% of the sample, which has some 530,000 clones, around nine tenths seen once. The sequenced material came from PBMCs or T cells enriched from blood (not recorded which). These receptors all stem from a woman in her fifties or sixties who had recovered from COVID-19.

The chain joins TRBV19 to TRBJ1-2, with 7 positions matching TRBD1. The CDR3 has 16 amino acids. J lost 4 bases, V lost 0 bases, and 8 bases had no gene match. Germline V gene data show CDR1 as LNHDA and CDR2 as SQIVND (reference sequence). CDR3 region: CASSIDGDRVSYGYTF. In nucleotides, the CDR3 is TGTGCCAGTAGTATAGATGGGGACAGAGTATCCTATGGCTACACCTTC.

The V gene is TRBV30, the J gene TRBJ1-5; D is undetermined. The CDR3 spans 13 residues. Trimming took 2 bases from V and 1 from J, leaving 6 bases between them. Germline V gene data show CDR1 as GTSNPN and CDR2 as SVGIG (reference sequence). The CDR3, as DNA: TGTGCCTGGAGTCCAGGAAGCAATCAGCCCCAGCATTTT. Translated, it gives CAWSPGSNQPQHF.

The CDR3 loop reads CASSLLRGPQAGELFF. CDR3 coding DNA: TGTGCCAGCAGCTTATTGCGGGGGCCCCAAGCCGGGGAGCTGTTTTTT. The V gene is TRBV7-2, the J gene TRBJ2-2; D perhaps matches TRBD2 (7 bases). The CDR3 has 16 residues. Germline V gene data show CDR1 as SGHTA and CDR2 as FQGNSA. The V end lost 2 bases, the J end lost 6 bases, and 16 bases lay between the germline ends. The variable domain in full, with the rest retrieved from reference TRBV7-2 and TRBJ2-2, is GAGVSQSPSNKVTEKGKDVELRCDPISGHTALYWYRQSLGQGLEFLIYFQGNSAPDKSGLPSDRFSAERTGGSVSTLTIQRTQQEDSAVYLCASSLLRGPQAGELFFGEGSRLTVL.

V is TRBV10-1 and J is TRBJ2-5; TRBD1 agrees at 12 bases. The CDR3 is 16 residues long. J gave up 5 bases and V 4 bases, and 8 bases lay outside the gene matches. Germline CDR1 is WNHNN and CDR2 is SYGVQD (reference sequence). This chain's CDR3 is CASSVGTGGAWETQYF. DNA of the CDR3: TGCGCCAGCAGTGTCGGGACAGGGGGCGCTTGGGAGACCCAGTACTTC.

The rearrangement uses TRBV19 and TRBJ1-6; the match to TRBD1 covers 8 bases. This CDR3 has 18 amino acids. Germline V CDR1 and CDR2: LNHDA, SQIVND (reference sequence). Unmatched junction bases numbered 9, after V lost 5 bases and J lost 0 bases. CDR3 sequence (DNA): TGTGCCAGTAGTCTAACAGGGACAGGATTCTCCTATAATTCACCCCTCCACTTT. This encodes CASSLTGTGFSYNSPLHF.

This chain connects TRBV6-5 to TRBJ1-1, with D tentatively TRBD1 (5 bases). The germline V gene has CDR1 MNHEY and CDR2 SVGAGI. Trimming shortened V by 7 bases and J by 0 bases, and 15 bases separated the two germline ends. The CDR3 contains 15 residues. In DNA, the CDR3 is TGTGCCAGCAATCGAGGACATAGGTTGAACACTGAAGCTTTCTTT. Translated: CASNRGHRLNTEAFF.

This chain connects TRBV5-1 to TRBJ2-1; 8 positions match TRBD1. The CDR3 extends over 14 amino acids. Unmatched junction bases numbered 6, after V lost 2 bases and J lost 8 bases. Germline CDR1 reads SGHRS; CDR2 reads YFSETQ. CDR3 DNA sequence: TGCGCCAGCAGCTTTGGACAGGGTAGCCATGAGCAGTTCTTC. This sequence encodes CASSFGQGSHEQFF.

V usage is TRBV7-8 and J usage is TRBJ1-2; 8 positions match TRBD1. Trimming at V came to 0 bases and at J to 8 bases, leaving 11 bases not matched to a gene. The CDR3 length is 16 residues. Germline assignment: CDR1 SGHVS and CDR2 FQNEAQ. The CDR3 here is CASSLAPTGDSYGYTF. The CDR3 region has the DNA TGTGCCAGCAGCTTAGCGCCGACAGGGGATTCGTACGGCTACACCTTC.

In this sample, this clone turned up a few times. This chain connects TRBV24-1 to TRBJ2-1, with 9 bases matching TRBD1. Germline lookup yields CDR1 KGHDR and CDR2 SFDVKD. The trim removed 3 bases at V and 3 bases at J, leaving 8 bases unmatched. The CDR3 loop spans 17 amino acids. CDR3 region: CATSDADLGQGYNEQFF. CDR3 nucleotides: TGTGCCACCAGTGATGCCGATTTGGGACAGGGCTACAATGAGCAGTTCTTC.

The chain combines TRBV2 with TRBJ1-2; weak D call: TRBD1 (6 bases). The V gene lost 4 bases and the J gene lost 7 bases, with 16 bases spanning the gap. Germline CDR1 SNHLY, CDR2 FYNNEI. The CDR3 totals 14 residues. CDR3 loop: CASSAGRGTFGYTF. The CDR3 DNA sequence: TGTGCCAGCAGTGCTGGCAGGGGTACGTTTGGCTACACCTTC.

V is TRBV2 and J is TRBJ1-2; D perhaps matches TRBD1 (5 bases). CDR1 SNHLY and CDR2 FYNNEI come from the germline V gene. V was shortened by 1 base and J by 4 bases, with 13 bases between the two germline ends. The CDR3 is 15 amino acids. In nucleotides, the CDR3 is TGTGCCAGCAGTGAAGGAGGCAGGGTTACCTATGGCTACACCTTC. This sequence encodes CASSEGGRVTYGYTF.

The gene calls are TRBV9 and TRBJ1-6; D may be TRBD1 (6 bases). This CDR3 is built from 14 residues. Germline CDR1 is SGDLS and CDR2 is YYNGEE. The V end was cut by 4 bases, the J end by 6 bases, with 11 bases between. The DNA for the CDR3 is TGTGCCAGCAGCTCAGGACAGATTAATTCACCCCTCCACTTT. As protein: CASSSGQINSPLHF.

CDR3 amino acids: CASSRGDCLEAFF. CDR3 coding DNA: TGCGCCAGCAGTCGCGGGGACTGCCTTGAAGCTTTCTTT. J is TRBJ1-1 and V is TRBV23-1; the D gene is possibly TRBD1 (5 bases). TRBV23-1 is known as an ORF, though its function is uncertain. Trimming took off 4 bases at V and 7 bases at J, with 13 bases between the two ends. The CDR3 covers 13 residues.

The gene calls are TRBV11-2 and TRBJ2-7; 8 bases agree with TRBD2. The V segment lost 5 bases and the J segment 3 bases; nucleotides outside the gene matches: 6. Per germline, CDR1 SGHAT and CDR2 FQNNGV. The CDR3 extends over 14 amino acids. CDR3 nucleotides: TGTGCCAGCAGCCGGACGGGACTAGTCTACGAGCAGTACTTC. This codes for CASSRTGLVYEQYF.

The chain employs TRBV2 and TRBJ2-2; 9 bases agree with TRBD2. Germline V lookup: CDR1 SNHLY, CDR2 FYNNEI. The ends lost 4 bases at V and 0 bases at J; junction bases unmatched: 6. The CDR3 totals 17 residues. The CDR3 loop reads CASSGQRGAPNTGELFF. DNA for the CDR3: TGTGCCAGCAGTGGGCAGCGGGGGGCCCCGAACACCGGGGAGCTGTTTTTT.

The genes are TRBV7-9 and TRBJ2-4, with D unclear. With 2 bases removed from V and 5 bases from J, the gap between germline ends came to 4 bases. The CDR3 totals 12 residues. CDR1 is SEHNR, CDR2 FQNEAQ, per germline (reference sequence). The CDR3 DNA reads TGTGCCAGCAGCTTATCCGAAAACATTCAGTACTTC. Protein product: CASSLSENIQYF.

The gene calls are TRBV10-1 and TRBJ1-5; D unresolved. CDR1 and CDR2 from the germline V gene are WNHNN and SYGVQD (reference sequence). This CDR3 has 20 residues. V lost 2 bases, J lost 1 base, and 24 bases lay in between. CDR3 residues: CASSETSTWRARPSNQPQHF. For the CDR3, the DNA is TGCGCCAGCAGTGAGACGAGTACCTGGCGGGCTCGTCCGAGCAATCAGCCCCAGCATTTT.

This sequence joins TRBV3-1 (or the pseudogene TRBV3-2) and TRBJ1-2, with D unresolved. The CDR3 runs 13 residues. V was cut by 3 bases and J by 2 bases, with 7 bases left in between. CDR1 is LGHDT and CDR2 is YNNKEL in the germline V gene (reference sequence). The CDR3 sequence is CASSQGGNYGYTF. CDR3 bases: TGTGCCAGCAGCCAGGGAGGGAACTATGGCTACACCTTC.

In this sample, this clone turned up a few times. This chain joins TRBV28 and TRBJ1-5, with D possibly TRBD1 on 6 matching bases. Germline CDR1 is MDHEN and CDR2 is SYDVKM. The V and J ends lost 2 bases and 7 bases respectively, with 9 bases between them. There are 13 residues in the CDR3. The CDR3 sequence is CASSLQQGQPQHF. Written as DNA, the CDR3 is TGTGCCAGCAGTTTACAGCAGGGGCAGCCCCAGCATTTT.

This chain uses TRBV5-6 with TRBJ1-1, with D possibly being TRBD1 (5 bases). Trimming removed 6 bases from V and 1 base from J, with 16 bases in between. Germline-derived CDR1 and CDR2 are SGHDT and YYEEEE. There are 15 residues in the CDR3. The CDR3 reads CASITGGGRNTEAFF. CDR3 nucleotides: TGTGCCAGCATCACCGGCGGGGGAAGGAACACTGAAGCTTTCTTT.

This clone was seen a few times. V usage is TRBV4-1 and J usage is TRBJ1-4; TRBD1 agrees at 8 bases. Germline loops: CDR1 MGHRA, CDR2 YSYEKL. This CDR3 contains 15 residues. V dropped 4 bases and J dropped 8; count of bases not matched to a gene: 9. The CDR3 loop is CASSPPRQGREKLFF. The CDR3 DNA reads as TGCGCCAGCAGCCCCCCCCGACAGGGGAGAGAAAAACTGTTTTTT.

The rearrangement joins TRBV18 to TRBJ1-6, with D perhaps matching TRBD1 (6 bases). This CDR3 is 15 amino acids long. The germline CDR1 and CDR2 sequences are KGHSH and LQKENI. The V end lost 2 bases, the J end lost 5 bases, and 10 bases lay between the germline ends. The CDR3 region is CASSPDRSDNSPLHF. The DNA for the CDR3 is TGTGCCAGCTCACCAGACAGGTCGGATAATTCACCCCTCCACTTT.

This clone has just a few counts. The chain joins TRBV7-8 to TRBJ1-2; TRBD1 aligns across 12 bases. Germline V lookup: CDR1 SGHVS, CDR2 FQNEAQ. The CDR3 loop spans 15 amino acids. The junction had 6 bases not matched to a gene; V was cut back by 1 base and J by 9 bases. The CDR3: CASSLGWDRGLSYTF. The CDR3, as DNA: TGTGCCAGCAGCTTAGGATGGGACAGGGGGCTGAGCTACACCTTC.

This clone appeared once. The genes are TRBV19 and TRBJ2-1, with TRBD1 identical over 7 bases. CDR3 length: 15 amino acids. Germline trimming cut 8 bases from V and 7 bases from J; bases unmatched to any gene: 14. Germline V gene data show CDR1 as LNHDA and CDR2 as SQIVND (reference sequence). The CDR3 sequence: CASGGEQGMRNEQFF. In nucleotides, the CDR3 is TGTGCCAGTGGTGGGGAACAGGGGATGCGGAATGAGCAGTTCTTC. Full variable domain (missing parts from reference TRBV19 and TRBJ2-1): DGGITQSPKYLFRKEGQNVTLSCEQNLNHDAMYWYRQDPGQGLRLIYYSQIVNDFQKGDIAEGYSVSREKKESFPLTVTSAQKNPTAFYLCASGGEQGMRNEQFFGPGTRLTVL.

The DNA of the CDR3 is TGTGCCAGCAGGGCTAGCGGGGGGGAAGGGCAGTTCTTC. Its protein is CASRASGGEGQFF. This sequence joins TRBV2 and TRBJ2-1; 12 nucleotides agree with TRBD2. With 6 bases clipped from V and 12 bases from J, the junction kept 6 bases outside the gene matches. The CDR3 loop spans 13 amino acids. Germline V CDR1 and CDR2: SNHLY, FYNNEI.

This clone was counted a few times. This chain connects TRBV4-1 to TRBJ1-2; a weak D match, TRBD1 (5 bases). V lost 1 base to trimming and J lost 3 bases, with 12 bases between them. CDR3 length: 15 residues. From germline, CDR1 is MGHRA and CDR2 YSYEKL. CDR3 DNA sequence: TGCGCCAGCAGCCAAGGGGGACTCCCCGACTATGGCTACACCTTC. As protein: CASSQGGLPDYGYTF.

The V gene is TRBV5-1, the J gene TRBJ1-1; 8 nucleotides line up with TRBD1. The CDR3 totals 14 residues. Germline CDR1 reads SGHRS; CDR2 reads YFSETQ. The ends lost 2 bases at V and 10 bases at J; junction bases unmatched: 10. The CDR3 nucleotides are TGCGCCAGCAGCTTCACGACAGGGGAATTGGTAGCTTTCTTT. Its translation: CASSFTTGELVAFF.

The rearrangement joins TRBV3-1 (or the pseudogene TRBV3-2) to TRBJ2-3; D not resolved. V lost 0 bases and J lost 8, with 9 bases in between. The CDR3 has 13 residues. In germline, CDR1 is LGHDT, CDR2 YNNKEL (reference sequence). CDR3 protein: CASSQESILTQYF. The CDR3 bases are TGTGCCAGCAGCCAAGAGTCAATACTTACGCAGTATTTT.

J is TRBJ2-6 and V is TRBV5-1, with a possible D match to TRBD2 (5 bases). Germline CDR1 and CDR2: SGHRS and YFSETQ. V dropped 3 bases and J dropped 1 base, with 11 bases sitting between them. CDR3 length equals 16 residues. CDR3 sequence (DNA): TGCGCCAGCAGCTCCTCCTCGGGGTCTGGGGCCAACGTCCTGACTTTC. This codes for CASSSSSGSGANVLTF.